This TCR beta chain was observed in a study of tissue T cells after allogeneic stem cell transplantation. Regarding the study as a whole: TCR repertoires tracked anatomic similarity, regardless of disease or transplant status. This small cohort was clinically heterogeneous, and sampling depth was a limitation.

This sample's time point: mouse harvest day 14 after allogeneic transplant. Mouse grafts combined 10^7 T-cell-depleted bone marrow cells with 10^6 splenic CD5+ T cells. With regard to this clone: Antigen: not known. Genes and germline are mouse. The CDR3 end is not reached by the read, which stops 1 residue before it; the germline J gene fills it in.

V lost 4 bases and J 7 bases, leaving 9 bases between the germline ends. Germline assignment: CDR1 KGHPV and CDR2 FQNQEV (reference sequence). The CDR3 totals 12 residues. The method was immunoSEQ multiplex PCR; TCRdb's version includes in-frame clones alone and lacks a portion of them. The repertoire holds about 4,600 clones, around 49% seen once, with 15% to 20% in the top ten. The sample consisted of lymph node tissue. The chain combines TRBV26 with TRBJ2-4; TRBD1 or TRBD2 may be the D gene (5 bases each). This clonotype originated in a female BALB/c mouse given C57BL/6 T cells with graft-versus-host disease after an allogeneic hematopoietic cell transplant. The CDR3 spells CASSQGAHTLYF. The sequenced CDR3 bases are TGTGCCAGCAGTCAAGGGGCGCACACCTTGTAC.